These T cell receptor beta chains were read from a single sample in a study of shared clonotypes between healthy human individuals. TCRdb keeps only in-frame clones here, not all; method: immunoSEQ multiplex PCR. There are approximately 650,000 clones in the sample; 95% to 96% occur only once, and roughly 0.1% lies in the top ten. The specimen sequenced was naive CD8+ T cells sorted from blood. These receptors were taken from a woman aged 30 to 39 in good health. Both conserved end residues are part of each CDR3. The D gene is left open where the match is weak. Clone size, where shown, is once, few, many, or a class for clones that have expanded.

V	D	J	size	DNA	CDR3
TRBV7-8	-	TRBJ2-5	-	TGTGCCAGCAGCTTAGCCCCCACAGATCAAGAGACCCAGTACTTC	CASSLAPTDQETQYF
TRBV12-5	-	TRBJ1-2	once	TGTGCTAGTGGCCTCGACAGTAACTATGGCTACACCTTC	CASGLDSNYGYTF
TRBV28	-	TRBJ2-1	-	TGTGCCAGCAGACAGGCTTACTCCTACAATGAGCAGTTCTTC	CASRQAYSYNEQFF
TRBV4-1	-	TRBJ2-5	-	TGCGCCAGCAGCCTTGGGTGGAGGGAGACCCAGTACTTC	CASSLGWRETQYF
TRBV19	-	TRBJ2-1	-	TGTGCCAGTCGAGGAACGGGGCAGACTTACAATGAGCAGTTCTTC	CASRGTGQTYNEQFF
TRBV5-1	TRBD1	TRBJ2-5	-	TGCGCCAGCAGCAAGGGGACAGGGGCTCAAGAGACCCAGTACTTC	CASSKGTGAQETQYF
TRBV5-1	TRBD1	TRBJ2-2	-	TGCGCCAGCAGGACAGGGGGCGCAGAGAGAACCGGGGAGCTGTTTTTT	CASRTGGAERTGELFF
TRBV19	-	TRBJ2-7	once	TGTGCCAGTAGTATCGTGGTCGGCTACGAGCAGTACTTC	CASSIVVGYEQYF
TRBV27	TRBD1	TRBJ2-3	-	TGTGCCAGCAGTCTCCTCACAGGGGTTTCTGATACGCAGTATTTT	CASSLLTGVSDTQYF
TRBV10-2	TRBD1	TRBJ1-4	-	TGCGCCAGCACCTTTGGGGCAGGGGGCGAAGGTTGGGAAAAACTGTTTTTT	CASTFGAGGEGWEKLFF
TRBV4-1	TRBD2	TRBJ2-2	once	TGCGCCAGCGGCCTTTTTGCGGGAGCCACCGGGGAGCTGTTTTTT	CASGLFAGATGELFF
TRBV6-6	-	TRBJ1-1	-	TGTGCCAGCAGTCCCTCAGCCGTCACTGAAGCTTTCTTT	CASSPSAVTEAFF
TRBV27	-	TRBJ2-7	-	TGTGCCAGCAGTTCCCTGGCTCTGTTCTACGAGCAGTACTTC	CASSSLALFYEQYF
TRBV19	-	TRBJ2-7	-	TGTGCCAGTAGTATAGGACCGATGGGCTCCTACGAGCAGTACTTC	CASSIGPMGSYEQYF
TRBV27	TRBD1	TRBJ1-1	-	TGTGCCAGCAGTTATCAGGGGGCGCGGACTGAAGCTTTCTTT	CASSYQGARTEAFF
TRBV6-9	-	TRBJ2-7	-	TGTGCCAGCAGTTATTATTCCGGCGTCGCCTACGAGCAGTACTTC	CASSYYSGVAYEQYF
TRBV5-6	TRBD1	TRBJ1-1	-	TGTGCCAGCAGCTTCGGACAGGCTTCATCAGCTTTCTTT	CASSFGQASSAFF
TRBV27	TRBD2	TRBJ2-5	-	TGTGCCAGCAGTTTATCCGTGGGAGGGCGGAAGACCCAGTACTTC	CASSLSVGGRKTQYF
TRBV5-6	-	TRBJ2-7	-	TGTGCCAGCAGCCTAATGGACAGCCTCTACGAGCAGTACTTC	CASSLMDSLYEQYF
TRBV2	TRBD1	TRBJ2-4	-	TGTGCCAGCAGTCCTCAGGGGGTTTCGGGAAACATTCAGTACTTC	CASSPQGVSGNIQYF
TRBV27	-	TRBJ2-3	-	TGTGCCAGCACGATCAATTGGGGCACAGATACGCAGTATTTT	CASTINWGTDTQYF
TRBV14	-	TRBJ2-1	-	TGTGCCAGCAGCCAAGTTAGGGATTGGGGTTACAATGAGCAGTTCTTC	CASSQVRDWGYNEQFF
TRBV5-1	-	TRBJ2-1	-	TGCGCCAGCAGCTTGCTTGGCGGAGCCTACAATGAGCAGTTCTTC	CASSLLGGAYNEQFF
TRBV11-2	-	TRBJ2-1	-	TGTGCCAGCAGCTTTCAGGCTGGAGGGACGAATGAGCAGTTCTTC	CASSFQAGGTNEQFF
TRBV5-4	-	TRBJ2-5	-	TGTGCCAGCAGCCCTCGACAGGAGGGCACTCAAGAGACCCAGTACTTC	CASSPRQEGTQETQYF
TRBV28	-	TRBJ1-1	-	TGTGCCAGCAGCCCCGGGGGCCAGCTGAACACTGAAGCTTTCTTT	CASSPGGQLNTEAFF
TRBV7-2	TRBD2	TRBJ2-3	-	TGTGCCAGCAGCTCACTAGCGGGAGGGCCAGATACGCAGTATTTT	CASSSLAGGPDTQYF
TRBV4-1	TRBD1	TRBJ2-2	-	TGCGCCAGCAGCCGACGGACAGGGGAGGCCGGGGAGCTGTTTTTT	CASSRRTGEAGELFF
TRBV27	-	TRBJ2-7	-	TGTGCCAGCAGTTTATCAGTAGTCCACGAGCAGTACTTC	CASSLSVVHEQYF
TRBV6-1	-	TRBJ2-2	-	TGTGCCAGCAGTGAAGATCGCAGTTTGAACGGGGAGCTGTTTTTT	CASSEDRSLNGELFF
TRBV27	-	TRBJ1-5	-	TGTGCCAGCAGTTTAAGTAGGACATTGAATCAGCCCCAGCATTTT	CASSLSRTLNQPQHF
TRBV28	TRBD1	TRBJ2-7	once	TGTGCCAGCAGTTTCGGCAGGGGGTACGAGCAGTACTTC	CASSFGRGYEQYF
TRBV10-2	TRBD2	TRBJ2-7	-	TGCGCCAGCTCCGGACTAGATTACGAGCAGTACTTC	CASSGLDYEQYF
TRBV28	-	TRBJ1-1	-	TGTGCCAGCAGTTTTTTTGGGGCTACTGAAGCTTTCTTT	CASSFFGATEAFF
TRBV15	-	TRBJ1-5	few	TGTGCCACCAGCAGAGTGGAGAGGAGCAATCAGCCCCAGCATTTT	CATSRVERSNQPQHF
TRBV7-9	-	TRBJ2-2	-	TGTGCCAGCACCTCAAACCTCCTACTGAACACCGGGGAGCTGTTTTTT	CASTSNLLLNTGELFF
TRBV5-1	TRBD2	TRBJ2-2	few	TGCGCCAGCAGCTCGGTTAGCGGGAAAGGCGGGGAGCTGTTTTTT	CASSSVSGKGGELFF
TRBV13	TRBD2	TRBJ2-4	-	TGTGCCAGCAGCCATACAGAGACTAGCTCAAACATTCAGTACTTC	CASSHTETSSNIQYF
TRBV2	TRBD1	TRBJ1-2	-	TGTGCCAGCAGTGCCGGCGGACAGGGGGGCAACTATGGCTACACCTTC	CASSAGGQGGNYGYTF
TRBV30	-	TRBJ2-7	-	TGTGCCTGGAGTGGACTAGACTACGAGCAGTACTTC	CAWSGLDYEQYF
TRBV28	TRBD2	TRBJ2-1	-	TGTGCCAGCAGCCGGTTACCAGCGGGATCCTACAATGAGCAGTTCTTC	CASSRLPAGSYNEQFF
TRBV4-1	TRBD1	TRBJ1-5	-	TGCGCCAGCAGCCAAGCCTGGACAGGGTACAATCAGCCCCAGCATTTT	CASSQAWTGYNQPQHF
TRBV5-6	TRBD2	TRBJ2-1	-	TGTGCCAGCAGCTCCGGGGGTCTAGCGGGATGGGTAAATGAGCAGTTCTTC	CASSSGGLAGWVNEQFF
TRBV11-2	-	TRBJ2-5	-	TGTGCCAGCAGCCTGGGTGGGACCCAGTACTTC	CASSLGGTQYF
TRBV11-2	TRBD1	TRBJ2-3	-	TGTGCCAGCAGCTGGGACAGCACGCAGTATTTT	CASSWDSTQYF
TRBV27	TRBD1	TRBJ1-1	-	TGTGCCAGCAGGCTGGGACAGGGGAACACTGAAGCTTTCTTT	CASRLGQGNTEAFF
TRBV29-1	TRBD2	TRBJ2-7	-	TGCAGCGTGGCCGGGACTAGGGACTCCTACGAGCAGTACTTC	CSVAGTRDSYEQYF
TRBV28	-	TRBJ2-1	-	TGTGCCAGCAGTTTAACGTATGAGCAGTTCTTC	CASSLTYEQFF